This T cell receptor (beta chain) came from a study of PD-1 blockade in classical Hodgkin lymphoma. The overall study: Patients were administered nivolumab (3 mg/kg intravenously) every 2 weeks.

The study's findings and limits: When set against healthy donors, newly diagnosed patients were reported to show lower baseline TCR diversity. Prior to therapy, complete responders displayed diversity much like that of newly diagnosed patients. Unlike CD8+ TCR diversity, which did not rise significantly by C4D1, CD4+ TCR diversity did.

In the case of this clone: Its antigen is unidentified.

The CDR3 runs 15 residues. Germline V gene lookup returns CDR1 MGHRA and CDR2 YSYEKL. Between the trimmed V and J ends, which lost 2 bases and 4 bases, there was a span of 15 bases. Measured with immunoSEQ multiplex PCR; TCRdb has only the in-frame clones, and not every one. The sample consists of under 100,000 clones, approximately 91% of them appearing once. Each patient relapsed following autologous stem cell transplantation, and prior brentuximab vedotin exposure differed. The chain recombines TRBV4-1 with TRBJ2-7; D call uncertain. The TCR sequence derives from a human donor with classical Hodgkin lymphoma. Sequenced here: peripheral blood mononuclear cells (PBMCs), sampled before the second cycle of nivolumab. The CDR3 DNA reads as TGCGCCAGCAGCCAACCCGGGTCCACCCAATACGAGCAGTACTTC. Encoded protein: CASSQPGSTQYEQYF.